This is a list of T cell receptor beta chains from one sample in a study of blood T cell repertoires in COVID-19. The assay was immunoSEQ multiplex PCR, and TCRdb's table has in-frame clones only and misses some. The sample includes some 670,000 clones, 80% to 90% of them seen just once. The specimen sequenced was peripheral blood. Source of these receptors: a woman aged 18 to 35 with acute or convalescent COVID-19. Each CDR3 is given with its conserved first and last residue. D genes are given only for firm matches. The listing skips clone size in some rows; elsewhere it reads once, few, many or a size class.

>-|TRBV28|TRBJ1-5|-|15
CASSHSRGGNQPQHF
TGTGCCAGCAGTCACTCCAGAGGCGGCAATCAGCCCCAGCATTTT
>-|TRBV27|TRBJ1-5|TRBD1|14
CASHQGVGNQPQHF
TGTGCCAGTCATCAGGGGGTGGGCAATCAGCCCCAGCATTTT
>-|TRBV2|TRBJ1-2|-|14
CASILDRVNYGYTF
TGTGCCAGCATTCTCGACAGAGTGAACTATGGCTACACCTTC
>-|TRBV6-2/TRBV6-3|TRBJ1-1|-|12
CASSSGGTEAFF
TGTGCCAGCAGTTCCGGGGGGACTGAAGCTTTCTTT
>-|TRBV18|TRBJ1-2|TRBD1|15
CASSPLPTGIEGYTF
TGTGCCAGCTCACCACTCCCGACAGGGATAGAGGGCTACACCTTC
>-|TRBV6-1|TRBJ1-5|TRBD1|16
CASSEPGGPIGQPQHF
TGTGCCAGCAGTGAGCCAGGGGGCCCCATAGGTCAGCCCCAGCATTTT
>-|TRBV20-1|TRBJ1-2|TRBD1|14
CSASTRQGNYGYTF
TGCAGTGCTAGTACGCGACAGGGAAACTATGGCTACACCTTC
>-|TRBV10-3|TRBJ2-7|-|12
CAISEQSYEQYF
TGTGCCATCAGTGAGCAATCCTACGAGCAGTACTTC
>-|TRBV5-1|TRBJ2-1|TRBD2|16
CASSPRTSGGANEQFF
TGCGCCAGCAGCCCCCGGACTAGCGGGGGGGCAAATGAGCAGTTCTTC
>once|TRBV30|TRBJ1-2|TRBD1|15
CAWSAGTGGAKGYTF
TGTGCCTGGAGTGCCGGGACAGGGGGCGCGAAGGGCTACACCTTC
>-|TRBV19|TRBJ1-1|-|10
CQVGNTEAFF
TGTCAGGTTGGGAACACTGAAGCTTTCTTT
>-|TRBV4-3|TRBJ1-2|-|13
CASSQGANYGYTF
TGCGCCAGCAGCCAAGGGGCCAACTATGGCTACACCTTC
>-|TRBV7-2|TRBJ1-3|-|14
CASSSPGVGNTIYF
TGTGCCAGCAGCTCACCAGGGGTTGGAAACACCATATATTTT
>-|TRBV4-2|TRBJ1-3|TRBD1|15
CASSQGQGDGNTIYF
TGTGCCAGCAGCCAAGGACAGGGAGATGGAAACACCATATATTTT
>-|TRBV19|TRBJ2-2|-|12
CASSEQGGELFF
TGTGCCAGTAGTGAACAGGGAGGGGAGCTGTTTTTT
>-|TRBV5-1|TRBJ1-1|-|14
CASSYTGLNTEAFF
TGCGCCAGCAGCTACACAGGTCTGAACACTGAAGCTTTCTTT
>-|TRBV5-1|TRBJ1-2|TRBD1|16
CASSAGQGARNYGYTF
TGCGCCAGCAGCGCGGGACAGGGGGCAAGGAACTATGGCTACACCTTC
>-|TRBV5-5|TRBJ2-2|TRBD2|16
CASSLSGGLYTGELFF
TGTGCCAGCAGCTTGAGCGGGGGGCTGTACACCGGGGAGCTGTTTTTT
>-|TRBV29-1|TRBJ2-3|TRBD1|14
CSVVGQGSADTQYF
TGCAGTGTTGTAGGACAGGGATCCGCAGATACGCAGTATTTT
>few|TRBV30|TRBJ1-1|-|12
CAGLGGNTEAFF
TGTGCCGGGCTGGGGGGGAACACTGAAGCTTTCTTT
>-|TRBV6-5|TRBJ1-5|TRBD1|15
CASSRTGISNQPQHF
TGTGCCAGCAGTCGGACAGGAATCAGCAATCAGCCCCAGCATTTT
>-|TRBV6-2/TRBV6-3|TRBJ2-1|TRBD1|16
CASSFPGQGAESEQFF
TGTGCCAGCAGTTTTCCGGGACAGGGGGCGGAAAGTGAGCAGTTCTTC
>-|TRBV9|TRBJ2-7|TRBD2|16
CASSGLAGVPSYEQYF
TGTGCCAGCAGCGGATTAGCGGGGGTACCGTCCTACGAGCAGTACTTC
>-|TRBV27|TRBJ2-1|TRBD2|14
CASSSGGTYNEQFF
TGTGCCAGCAGTTCCGGGGGGACCTACAATGAGCAGTTCTTC
>-|TRBV9|TRBJ2-7|-|13
CASSGDRTYEQYF
TGTGCCAGCAGCGGCGACAGAACCTACGAGCAGTACTTC
>-|TRBV4-3|TRBJ1-6|-|16
CASSQAYGENNSPLHF
TGCGCCAGCAGCCAAGCCTATGGGGAGAATAATTCACCCCTCCACTTT
>-|TRBV21-1|TRBJ2-4|-|11
CASSKGAWRYF
TGTGCCAGCAGCAAAGGAGCCTGGAGGTACTTC
>-|TRBV29-1|TRBJ2-7|TRBD2|13
CSVDSGGAYEQYF
TGCAGCGTTGATTCCGGGGGGGCCTACGAGCAGTACTTC
>-|TRBV23-1|TRBJ1-2|TRBD1|19
CASSQRDSTGRSGYYGYTF
TGCGCCAGCAGTCAACGGGATTCGACAGGGAGAAGCGGTTACTATGGCTACACCTTC